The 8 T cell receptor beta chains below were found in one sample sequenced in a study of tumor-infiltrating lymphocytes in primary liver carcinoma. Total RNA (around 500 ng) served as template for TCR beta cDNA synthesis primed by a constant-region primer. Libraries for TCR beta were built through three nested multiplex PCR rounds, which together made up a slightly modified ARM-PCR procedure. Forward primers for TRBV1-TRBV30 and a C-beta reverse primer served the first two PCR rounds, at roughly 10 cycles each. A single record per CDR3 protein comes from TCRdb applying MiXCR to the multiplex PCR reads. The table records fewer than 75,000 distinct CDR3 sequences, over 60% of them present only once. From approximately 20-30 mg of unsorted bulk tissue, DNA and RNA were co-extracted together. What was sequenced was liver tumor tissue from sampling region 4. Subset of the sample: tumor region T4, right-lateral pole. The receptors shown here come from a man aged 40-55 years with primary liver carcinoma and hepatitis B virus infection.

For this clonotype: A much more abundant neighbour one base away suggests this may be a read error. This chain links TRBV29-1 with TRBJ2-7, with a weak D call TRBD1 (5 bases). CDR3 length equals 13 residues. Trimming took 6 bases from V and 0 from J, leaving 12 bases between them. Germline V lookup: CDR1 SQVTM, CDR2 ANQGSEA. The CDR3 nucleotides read TGCAGCGTGACAGTCCCCATCTCCTACGAGCAGTACTTC. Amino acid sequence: CSVTVPISYEQYF.

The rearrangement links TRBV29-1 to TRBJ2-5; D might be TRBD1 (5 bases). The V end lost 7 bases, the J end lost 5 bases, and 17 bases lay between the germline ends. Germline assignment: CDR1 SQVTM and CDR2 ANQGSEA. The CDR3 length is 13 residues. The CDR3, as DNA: TGCAGCGGTCTCACAAAGGGGATGGAGACCCAGTACTTC. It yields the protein CSGLTKGMETQYF.

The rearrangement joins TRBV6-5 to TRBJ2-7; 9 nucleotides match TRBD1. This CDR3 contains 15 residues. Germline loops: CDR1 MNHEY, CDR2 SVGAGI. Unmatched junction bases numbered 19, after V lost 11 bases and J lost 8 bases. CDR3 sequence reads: CAGKRDRDISYKQYF. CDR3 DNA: TGTGCCGGCAAACGGGACAGGGACATATCATACAAGCAGTACTTC.

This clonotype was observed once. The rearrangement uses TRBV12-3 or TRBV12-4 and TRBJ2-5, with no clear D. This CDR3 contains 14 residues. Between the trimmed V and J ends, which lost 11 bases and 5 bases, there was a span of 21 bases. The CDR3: CACGSERTGETQYF. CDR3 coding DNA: TGTGCCTGCGGTTCAGAGCGTACCGGGGAGACCCAGTACTTC.

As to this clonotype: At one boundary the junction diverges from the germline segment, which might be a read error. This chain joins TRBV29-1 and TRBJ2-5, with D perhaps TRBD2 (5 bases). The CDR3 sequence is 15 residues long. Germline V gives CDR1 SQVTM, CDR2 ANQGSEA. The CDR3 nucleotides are TGCAGCGTTGAATCCGTGGCGGGTAGATCGGAGACCCACTACTTC. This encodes CSVESVAGRSETHYF.

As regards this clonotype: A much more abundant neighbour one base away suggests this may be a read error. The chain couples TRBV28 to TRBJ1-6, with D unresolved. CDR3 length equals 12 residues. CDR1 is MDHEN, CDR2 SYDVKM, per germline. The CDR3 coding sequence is TGTACCAGCAGTTTATTCTATTCACCCCTCCACTTT. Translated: CTSSLFYSPLHF. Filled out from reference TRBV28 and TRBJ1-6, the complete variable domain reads DVKVTQSSRYLVKRTGEKVFLECVQDMDHENMFWYRQDPGLGLRLIYFSYDVKMKEKGDIPEGYSVSREKKERFSLILESASTNQTSMYLCTSSLFYSPLHFGNGTRLTVT.

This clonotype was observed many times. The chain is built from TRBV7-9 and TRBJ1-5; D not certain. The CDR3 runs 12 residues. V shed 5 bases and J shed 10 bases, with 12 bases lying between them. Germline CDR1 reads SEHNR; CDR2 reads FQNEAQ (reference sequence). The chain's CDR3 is CASSPRRTPQHF. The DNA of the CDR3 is TGTGCCAGCAGCCCACGACGAACTCCCCAGCATTTT. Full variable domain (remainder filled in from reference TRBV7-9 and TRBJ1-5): DTGVSQNPRHKITKRGQNVTFRCDPISEHNRLYWYRQTLGQGPEFLTYFQNEAQLEKSRLLSDRFSAERPKGSFSTLEIQRTEQGDSAMYLCASSPRRTPQHFGDGTRLSIL.

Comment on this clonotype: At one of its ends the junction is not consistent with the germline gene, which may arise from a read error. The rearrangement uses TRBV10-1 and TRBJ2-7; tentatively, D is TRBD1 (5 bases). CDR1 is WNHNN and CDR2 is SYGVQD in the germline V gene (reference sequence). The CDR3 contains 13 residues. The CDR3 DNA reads TGCGCCGGCAGTGACGGGCAAGGGGCTCTACAGTACTTC. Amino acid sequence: CAGSDGQGALQYF.